This TCR beta chain was identified during a study of cytomegalovirus exposure and HLA in healthy donors. The study, taken as a whole, reports: Accurate prediction of HLA-A and HLA-B alleles (for most subjects) was reportedly achieved from TCR beta sequences. Previously analyzed data showed that most TCR beta V segments were productive at a frequency of about 87% or about 30%. Analyzed later, association rates of TCRs varied across HLA loci, with DRB1 most and HLA-C fewest.

Researchers ran the PCR with 60 Vbeta and 13 Jbeta primers. The table came from immunoSEQ multiplex PCR; TCRdb's copy has only in-frame clones and leaves some out. There are approximately 190,000 clones in the sample; about 86% occur only once, and roughly 1.7% lies in the top ten. A remark on this clone: Its antigen is as yet unknown.

Germline V gives CDR1 SGHTA, CDR2 FQGTGA. V was pared by 5 bases and J by 8 bases, with 5 bases of the junction left unmatched. The CDR3 sequence is 15 residues long. The chain couples TRBV7-3 to TRBJ2-1, with 14 bases matching TRBD2. This clonotype originated in a man aged 35 to 55 in good health and CMV-seropositive. Source material: PBMCs. For the CDR3, the DNA is TGTGCCAGCAGCCCGTGGACTAGCGGGAGGTATGAGCAGTTCTTC. Translated, it gives CASSPWTSGRYEQFF. The full variable domain, rest sourced from reference TRBV7-3 and TRBJ2-1, is GAGVSQTPSNKVTEKGKYVELRCDPISGHTALYWYRQSLGQGPEFLIYFQGTGAADDSGLPNDRFFAVRPEGSVSTLKIQRTERGDSAVYLCASSPWTSGRYEQFFGPGTRLTVL.